Detailed here is one T cell receptor beta chain. Its matching antigen is unknown. This CDR3 is built from 14 residues. J lost 7 bases, V lost 5 bases, and 10 bases had no gene match. This sample stems from a study of early T cells in non-severe SARS-CoV-2 infection. Unique molecular identifiers were added to individual cDNA molecules. TCRdb passed the 5' RACE reads through MiXCR, listing each CDR3 protein once. The repertoire holds under 55,000 distinct CDR3 sequences, 11% seen once, with 20% to 25% in the top ten. Whole-study results and caveats: A preference for anti-spike CD8 responses marked VDJdb matching, which missed private and CD4 specificities.

This chain joins TRBV12-3 or TRBV12-4 and TRBJ1-2; 7 bases agree with TRBD1. This clonotype was obtained from an adult who was a healthcare worker with PCR-confirmed SARS-CoV-2 infection or an uninfected control (not recorded which). The material sequenced was whole blood. CDR3 in amino acids: CASSTGTASTGYTF. As DNA, the CDR3 is TGTGCCAGCAGTACAGGGACAGCCTCTACTGGCTACACCTTC.